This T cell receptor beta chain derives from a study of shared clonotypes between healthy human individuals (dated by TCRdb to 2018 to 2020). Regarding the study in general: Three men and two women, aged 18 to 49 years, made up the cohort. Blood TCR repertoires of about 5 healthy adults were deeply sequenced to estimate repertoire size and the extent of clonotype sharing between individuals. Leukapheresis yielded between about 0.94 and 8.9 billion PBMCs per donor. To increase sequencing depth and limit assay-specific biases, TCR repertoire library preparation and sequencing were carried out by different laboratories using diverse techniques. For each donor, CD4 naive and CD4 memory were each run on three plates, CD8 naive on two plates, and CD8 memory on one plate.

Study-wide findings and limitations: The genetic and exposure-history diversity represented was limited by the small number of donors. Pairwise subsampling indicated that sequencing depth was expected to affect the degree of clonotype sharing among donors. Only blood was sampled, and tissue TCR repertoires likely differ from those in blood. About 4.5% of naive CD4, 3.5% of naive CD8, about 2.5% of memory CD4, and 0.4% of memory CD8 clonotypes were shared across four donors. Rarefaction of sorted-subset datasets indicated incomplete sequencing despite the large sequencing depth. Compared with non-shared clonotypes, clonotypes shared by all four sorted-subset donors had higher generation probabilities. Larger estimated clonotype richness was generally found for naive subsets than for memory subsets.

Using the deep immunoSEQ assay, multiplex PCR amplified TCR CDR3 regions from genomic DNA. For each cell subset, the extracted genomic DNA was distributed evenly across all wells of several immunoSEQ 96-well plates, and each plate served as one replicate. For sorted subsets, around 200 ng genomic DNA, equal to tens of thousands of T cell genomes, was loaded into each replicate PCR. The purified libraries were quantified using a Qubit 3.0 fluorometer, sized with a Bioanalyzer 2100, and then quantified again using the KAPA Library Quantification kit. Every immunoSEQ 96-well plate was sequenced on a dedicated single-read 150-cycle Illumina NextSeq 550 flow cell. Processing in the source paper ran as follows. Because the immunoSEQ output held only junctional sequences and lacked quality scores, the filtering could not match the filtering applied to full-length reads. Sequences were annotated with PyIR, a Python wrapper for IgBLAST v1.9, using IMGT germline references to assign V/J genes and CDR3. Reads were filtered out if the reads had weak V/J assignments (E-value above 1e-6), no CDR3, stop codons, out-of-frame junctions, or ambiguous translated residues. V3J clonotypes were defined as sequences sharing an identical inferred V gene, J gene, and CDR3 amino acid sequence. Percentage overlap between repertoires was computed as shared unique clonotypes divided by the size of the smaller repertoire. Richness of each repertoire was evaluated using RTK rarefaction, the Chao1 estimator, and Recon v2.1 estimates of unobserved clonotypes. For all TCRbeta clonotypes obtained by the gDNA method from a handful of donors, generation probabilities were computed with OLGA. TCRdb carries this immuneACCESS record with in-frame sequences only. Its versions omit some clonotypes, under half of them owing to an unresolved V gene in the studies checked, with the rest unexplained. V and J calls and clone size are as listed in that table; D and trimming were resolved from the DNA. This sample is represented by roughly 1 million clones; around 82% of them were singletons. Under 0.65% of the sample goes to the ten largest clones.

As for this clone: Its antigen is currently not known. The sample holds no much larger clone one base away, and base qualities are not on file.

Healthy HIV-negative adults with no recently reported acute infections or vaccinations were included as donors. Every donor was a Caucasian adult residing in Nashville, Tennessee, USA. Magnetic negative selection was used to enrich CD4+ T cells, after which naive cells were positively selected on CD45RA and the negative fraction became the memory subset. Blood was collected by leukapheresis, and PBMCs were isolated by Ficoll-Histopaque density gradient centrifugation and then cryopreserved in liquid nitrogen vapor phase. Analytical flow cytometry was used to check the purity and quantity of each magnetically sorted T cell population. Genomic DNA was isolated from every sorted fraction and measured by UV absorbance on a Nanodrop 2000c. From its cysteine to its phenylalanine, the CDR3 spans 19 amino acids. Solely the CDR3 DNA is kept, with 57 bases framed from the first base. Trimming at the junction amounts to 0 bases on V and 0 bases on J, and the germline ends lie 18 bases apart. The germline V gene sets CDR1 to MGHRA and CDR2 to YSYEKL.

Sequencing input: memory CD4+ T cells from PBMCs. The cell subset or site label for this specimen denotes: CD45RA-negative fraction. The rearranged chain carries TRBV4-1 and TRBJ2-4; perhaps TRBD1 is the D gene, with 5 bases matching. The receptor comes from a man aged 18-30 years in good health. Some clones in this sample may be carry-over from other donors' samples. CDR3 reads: CASSQDGARRAVAKNIQYF. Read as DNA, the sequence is TGCGCCAGCAGCCAAGATGGGGCGCGCAGGGCCGTAGCCAAAAACATTCAGTACTTC.